This TCR beta chain comes out of a study of spatial heterogeneity in lung cancer (dated by TCRdb to about 2019). Background on the whole study: More beta-chain than alpha-chain transcripts were consistently detected, likely reflecting higher beta-chain transcript abundance. In the raw uncorrected reads, each unique combination of TCR and UMI appeared on average more than ten times. The study quantitatively compared TCR alpha and beta repertoires across multiple tumor regions, matched nontumor lung and blood in non-small cell lung cancer. At surgery, hundreds of tumor regions, 63 to 70 matched nontumor lung samples and 56 PBMC samples were TCR-sequenced for both alpha and beta chains. TCR repertoire features were related to nonsynonymous mutation counts determined by whole-exome sequencing of tumor tissue. Overall results and qualifications from the work: Additional single-cell paired TCR alpha and beta sequencing was considered necessary to confirm, at a functional level, the hypothesis that regional TCRs recognize regional mutations. Ubiquitous expanded tumor TCRs were detected in blood more often at tumor resection than at routine follow-up.

Including cysteine and phenylalanine, the CDR3 has 15 amino acids. The read is trimmed to its CDR3 DNA, 45 bases read in frame from base 1. CDR1 is given as KGHDR and CDR2 as SFDVKD, both from the germline V gene. V lost 3 bases and J lost 4 bases, and the count of bases not matched to a germline gene is 4. The time point label, read with the paper, signifies: sample taken at primary tumor resection. Whole RNA extracted from tumor and nontumor lung tissue, or from cryopreserved PBMC samples, was used for TCR sequencing without cell sorting. Donors were some 70 patients with early-stage, untreated non-small cell lung cancer from the lung TRACERx cohort. Only patients for whom sufficient RNA was available from at least two tumor regions were selected for TCR sequencing. This clonotype was recorded many times. The antigen it recognizes is unknown. Base quality data are lacking; no much larger clone is found one base away.

Receptor amplification or capture employed 5' RACE. The data were produced on a NextSeq 500. To allow correction of PCR and sequencing errors, the TCR library protocol tagged every TCR cDNA molecule with a unique molecular identifier. The study's own analysis went as follows. TCR identification, UMI-based error correction and CDR3 extraction were all carried out with Decombinator tools. Expanded TCRs were defined as those above a frequency of 2 per 1,000, corresponding to the top 1% of the tumor frequency distribution. Each repertoire was subsampled 100 times to 5,000 TCRs, after which Renyi diversity was computed with the R vegan package. CDR3 similarity networks were built from amino acid triplet string-kernel similarity, with CDR3s being connected when pairwise similarity was above 0.82. TCRdb reworked the public reads: Q25 trimming with fastp, MiXCR clone assembly, productive beta chains retained. Rows are combined by CDR3 protein, so each entry shows the most common genes and DNA. TCRdb, not the authors, supplied the V and J calls. The sample records more than 65,000 distinct CDR3 sequences, around an eighth of which are singletons. Roughly 4.2% of the sample goes to the ten largest clones.

The rearrangement combines TRBV24-1 with TRBJ1-1, and 10 junctional nucleotides match TRBD1. The receptor was derived from a male donor with early-stage non-small cell lung cancer. Sequencing used PBMCs, obtained at surgery. The bases read TGTGCCACCAGTGATCCAAGGACAGGGGGCACTGAAGCTTTCTTT. Its coded protein is CATSDPRTGGTEAFF.